The next 7 T cell receptor beta chains were all read from a single sample in a study of T cell repertoires in cytomegalovirus infection. No cognate antigen is known for these TCRs. From the reads, TCRdb called clonotypes with MiXCR, one entry per CDR3 protein. This sample has some 800,000 distinct CDR3 sequences, with around 29% found just once. The specimen comprised cultured CD8+ T cells from PBMCs, sampled from culture after CMV antigen stimulation. The receptors come from a human donor in good health (CMV status not recorded). Some clones in this sample may be carry-over from other donors' samples.

The gene calls are TRBV19 and TRBJ2-1; possibly TRBD1 for D (6 bases). From germline, CDR1 is LNHDA and CDR2 SQIVND (reference sequence). V was clipped by 3 bases and J by 5 bases, with 11 bases between them. The CDR3 contains 14 residues. This CDR3 reads CASSMYREDNEQFF. As DNA, the CDR3 is TGTGCCAGTAGTATGTACAGGGAAGACAATGAGCAGTTCTTC.

The genes are TRBV6-6 and TRBJ1-1; D gene uncertain. Germline V CDR1 and CDR2: MNHNY, SVGAGI (reference sequence). CDR3 length: 14 residues. Trimming shortened V by 5 bases and J by 4 bases, and 14 bases separated the two germline ends. CDR3 protein: CASSPTFLGTEAFF. In nucleotides, the CDR3 is TGTGCCAGCAGTCCAACATTTTTAGGCACTGAAGCTTTCTTT.

The chain combines TRBV10-3 with TRBJ1-6; D unresolved. V was trimmed by 6 bases and J by 2 bases, leaving 11 bases between them. Looked up from germline, CDR1 is ENHRY and CDR2 is SYGVKD. The CDR3 totals 15 residues. CDR3 nucleotide sequence: TGTGCCATCAGACCCGCCGAACCCTATAATTCACCCCTCCACTTT. Residues: CAIRPAEPYNSPLHF.

The chain links TRBV7-6 to TRBJ2-2, with D tentatively TRBD1 (6 bases). V shed 0 bases and J shed 5 bases, with 10 bases lying between them. Germline-derived CDR1 and CDR2 are SGHVS and FNYEAQ. This CDR3 region has 15 residues. As DNA, the CDR3 is TGTGCCAGCAGCTTAGCCCCAGGGGTTACCGGGGAGCTGTTTTTT. It encodes CASSLAPGVTGELFF.

This clonotype was found many times. This sequence joins TRBV5-4 and TRBJ2-7, with D unresolved. Deletions cut 0 bases from V and 0 bases from J, with 10 bases between. Germline CDR1 is SGHNT and CDR2 is YYREEE (reference sequence). The CDR3 length is 15 residues. CDR3 coding DNA: TGTGCCAGCAGCTTGGACCTCGATAACTCCTACGAGCAGTACGTC. Protein product: CASSLDLDNSYEQYV.

In its sample, this clonotype was seen a few times. The chain joins TRBV6-1 to TRBJ2-2, with 8 bases aligning to TRBD1. This CDR3 contains 16 residues. Germline values: CDR1 MNHNS, CDR2 SASEGT. V trimming: 4 bases; J trimming: 4 bases; junction bases outside the gene matches: 8. The CDR3 loop is CASSAVGQETTGELFF. The CDR3 region has the DNA TGTGCCAGCAGTGCAGTGGGACAGGAGACCACCGGGGAGCTGTTTTTT.

The chain has TRBV6-2 or TRBV6-3 and TRBJ2-2; 8 nucleotides line up with TRBD2. Germline V gene data show CDR1 as MNHEY and CDR2 as SVGEGT. Trimming at V came to 3 bases and at J to 4 bases, leaving 7 bases not matched to a gene. The CDR3 has 16 amino acids. This chain's CDR3 is CASSYGRGGRTGELFF. The DNA of the CDR3 is TGTGCCAGCAGTTATGGTCGGGGGGGCCGCACCGGGGAGCTGTTTTTT.